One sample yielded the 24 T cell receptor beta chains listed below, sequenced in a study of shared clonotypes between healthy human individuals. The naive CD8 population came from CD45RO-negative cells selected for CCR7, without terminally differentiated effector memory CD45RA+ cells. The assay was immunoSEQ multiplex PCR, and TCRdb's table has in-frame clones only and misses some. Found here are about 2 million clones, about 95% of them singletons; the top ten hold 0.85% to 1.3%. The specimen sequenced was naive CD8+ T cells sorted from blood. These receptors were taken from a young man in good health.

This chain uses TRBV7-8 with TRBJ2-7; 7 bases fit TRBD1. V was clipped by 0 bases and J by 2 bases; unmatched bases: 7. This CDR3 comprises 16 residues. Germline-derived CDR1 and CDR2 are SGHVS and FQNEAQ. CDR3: CASSLATGEFPYEQYF. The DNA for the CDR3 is TGTGCCAGCAGCTTAGCCACAGGGGAATTCCCCTACGAGCAGTACTTC.

The DNA of the CDR3 is TGTGCCAGCAGCTTAAGAAGTCAGAGTCGCTACGAGCAGTACTTC. It specifies CASSLRSQSRYEQYF. This sequence joins TRBV7-2 and TRBJ2-7; no firm D call. This CDR3 has 15 residues. Germline loops: CDR1 SGHTA, CDR2 FQGNSA. V was clipped by 2 bases and J by 3 bases, with 14 bases between them.

The CDR3 nucleotides are TGTGCCTGGAGTGTACGTACTTACCCCGGGGAGCTGTTTTTT. Amino acid sequence: CAWSVRTYPGELFF. This chain links TRBV30 with TRBJ2-2; D not certain. In germline, CDR1 is GTSNPN, CDR2 SVGIG (reference sequence). The germline V and J ends were trimmed by 0 bases and 6 bases, with 11 bases remaining between them. The CDR3 consists of 14 residues.

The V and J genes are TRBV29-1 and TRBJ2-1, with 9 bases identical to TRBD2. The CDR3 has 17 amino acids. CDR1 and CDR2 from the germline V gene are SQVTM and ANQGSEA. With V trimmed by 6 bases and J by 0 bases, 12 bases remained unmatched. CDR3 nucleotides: TGCAGCGTCCTCCCTCGCGGGGGGGAAAGCTCCTACAATGAGCAGTTCTTC. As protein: CSVLPRGGESSYNEQFF.

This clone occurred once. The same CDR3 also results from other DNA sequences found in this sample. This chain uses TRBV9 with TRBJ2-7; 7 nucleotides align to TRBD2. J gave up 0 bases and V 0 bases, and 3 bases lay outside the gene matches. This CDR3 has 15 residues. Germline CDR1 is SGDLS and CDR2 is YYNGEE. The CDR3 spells CASSVGAGASYEQYF. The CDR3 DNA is TGTGCCAGCAGCGTAGGGGCGGGAGCCTCCTACGAGCAGTACTTC.

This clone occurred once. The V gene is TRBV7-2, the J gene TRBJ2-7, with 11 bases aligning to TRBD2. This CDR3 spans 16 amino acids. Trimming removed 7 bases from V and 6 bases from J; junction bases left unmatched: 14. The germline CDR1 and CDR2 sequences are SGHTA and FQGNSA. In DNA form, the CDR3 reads TGTGCCAGCATGTCGACTAGCGGGGACCCGTGGGGCGAGCAGTACTTC. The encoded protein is CASMSTSGDPWGEQYF.

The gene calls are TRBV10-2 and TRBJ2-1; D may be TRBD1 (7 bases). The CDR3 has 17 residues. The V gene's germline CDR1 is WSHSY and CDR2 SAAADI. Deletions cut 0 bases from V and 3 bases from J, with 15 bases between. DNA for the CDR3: TGCGCCAGCAGTGAGTCGACAGGAGGGGGCTTCTACAATGAGCAGTTCTTC. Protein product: CASSESTGGGFYNEQFF.

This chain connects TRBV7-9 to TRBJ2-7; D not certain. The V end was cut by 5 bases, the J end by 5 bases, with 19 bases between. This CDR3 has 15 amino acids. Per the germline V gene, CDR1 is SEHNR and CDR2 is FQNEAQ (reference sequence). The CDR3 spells CASSPSRTRPHEQYF. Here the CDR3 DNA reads TGTGCCAGCAGCCCATCACGGACCAGGCCCCACGAGCAGTACTTC.

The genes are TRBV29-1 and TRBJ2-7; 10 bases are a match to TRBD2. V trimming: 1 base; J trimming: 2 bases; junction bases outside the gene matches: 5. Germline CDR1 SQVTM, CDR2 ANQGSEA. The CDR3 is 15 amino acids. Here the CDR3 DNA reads TGCAGCGTTGAAGTTCTACTAGCGGGAACCTACGAGCAGTACTTC. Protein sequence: CSVEVLLAGTYEQYF.

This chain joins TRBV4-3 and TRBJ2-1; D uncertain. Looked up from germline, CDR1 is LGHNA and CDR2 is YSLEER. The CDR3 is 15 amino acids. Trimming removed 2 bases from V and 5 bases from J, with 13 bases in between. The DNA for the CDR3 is TGCGCCAGCAGCCAACCCCCCCATTGTGACAATGAGCAGTTCTTC. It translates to CASSQPPHCDNEQFF.

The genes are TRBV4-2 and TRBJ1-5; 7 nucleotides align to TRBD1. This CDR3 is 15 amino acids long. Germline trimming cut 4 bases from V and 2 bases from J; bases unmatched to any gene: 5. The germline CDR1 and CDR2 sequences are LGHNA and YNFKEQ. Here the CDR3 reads CASSLGTAGNQPQHF. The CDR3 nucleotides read TGTGCCAGCAGCCTTGGGACAGCGGGCAATCAGCCCCAGCATTTT.

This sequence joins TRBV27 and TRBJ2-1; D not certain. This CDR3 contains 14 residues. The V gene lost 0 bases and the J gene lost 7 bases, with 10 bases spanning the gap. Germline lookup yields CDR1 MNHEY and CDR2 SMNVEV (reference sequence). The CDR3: CASSLSQLANEQFF. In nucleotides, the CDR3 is TGTGCCAGCAGTTTATCCCAGCTTGCGAATGAGCAGTTCTTC.

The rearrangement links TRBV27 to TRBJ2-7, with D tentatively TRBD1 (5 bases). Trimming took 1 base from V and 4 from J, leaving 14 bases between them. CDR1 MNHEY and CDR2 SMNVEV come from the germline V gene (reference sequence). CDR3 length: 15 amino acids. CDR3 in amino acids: CASSLFAGSDYEQYF. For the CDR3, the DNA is TGTGCCAGCAGTTTATTCGCAGGGTCGGATTACGAGCAGTACTTC.

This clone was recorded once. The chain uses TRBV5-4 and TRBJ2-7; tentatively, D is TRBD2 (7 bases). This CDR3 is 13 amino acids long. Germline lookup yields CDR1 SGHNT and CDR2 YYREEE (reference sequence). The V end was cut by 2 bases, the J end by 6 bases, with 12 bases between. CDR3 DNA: TGTGCCAGCAGCTTCGGGGGGCCGGGCGAGCAGTACTTC. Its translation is CASSFGGPGEQYF.

CDR3 bases: TGTGCCAGCAGTTTATCGACGGGAATCCACGAGCAGTACTTC. Its protein is CASSLSTGIHEQYF. The chain joins TRBV27 to TRBJ2-7, with TRBD2 as a possible D gene (5 bases). Deletions cut 0 bases from V and 5 bases from J, with 11 bases between. This CDR3 region has 14 residues. Looked up from germline, CDR1 is MNHEY and CDR2 is SMNVEV (reference sequence).

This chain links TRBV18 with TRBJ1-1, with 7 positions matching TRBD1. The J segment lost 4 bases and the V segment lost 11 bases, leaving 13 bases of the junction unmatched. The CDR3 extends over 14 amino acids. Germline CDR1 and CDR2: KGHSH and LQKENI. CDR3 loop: CAGGGDSGITEAFF. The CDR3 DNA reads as TGTGCCGGGGGCGGGGACAGTGGTATCACTGAAGCTTTCTTT.

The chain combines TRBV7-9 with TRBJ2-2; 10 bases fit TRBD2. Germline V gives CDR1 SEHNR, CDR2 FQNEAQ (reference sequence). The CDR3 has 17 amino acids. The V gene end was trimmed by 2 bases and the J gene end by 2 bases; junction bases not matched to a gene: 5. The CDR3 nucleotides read TGTGCCAGCAGCTTATTTCTAGCGGGAGCAAACACCGGGGAGCTGTTTTTT. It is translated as CASSLFLAGANTGELFF.

DNA for the CDR3: TGTGCCAGCAGTTACGGTAGCGGGGGATTCAATGAGCAGTTCTTC. As protein: CASSYGSGGFNEQFF. This chain connects TRBV27 to TRBJ2-1; 9 bases are a match to TRBD2. Germline V gives CDR1 MNHEY, CDR2 SMNVEV (reference sequence). The CDR3 spans 15 residues. Trimming cost V 4 bases and J 6 bases; bases outside gene matches: 7.

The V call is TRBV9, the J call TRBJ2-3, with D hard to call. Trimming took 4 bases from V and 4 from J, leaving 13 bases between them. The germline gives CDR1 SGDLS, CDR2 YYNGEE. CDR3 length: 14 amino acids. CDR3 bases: TGTGCCAGCAGCTCCGACCTACGGGCAGATACGCAGTATTTT. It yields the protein CASSSDLRADTQYF.

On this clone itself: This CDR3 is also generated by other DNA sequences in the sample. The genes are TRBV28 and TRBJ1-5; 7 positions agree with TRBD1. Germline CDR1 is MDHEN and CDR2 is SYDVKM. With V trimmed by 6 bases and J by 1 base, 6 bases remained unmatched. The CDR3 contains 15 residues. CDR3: CASSPTGISNQPQHF. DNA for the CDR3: TGTGCCAGCAGCCCGACAGGGATCAGCAATCAGCCCCAGCATTTT.

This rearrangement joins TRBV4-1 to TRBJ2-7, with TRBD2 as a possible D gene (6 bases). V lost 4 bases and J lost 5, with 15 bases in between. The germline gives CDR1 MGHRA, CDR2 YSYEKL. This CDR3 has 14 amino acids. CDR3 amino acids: CASSPSRLVNEQYF. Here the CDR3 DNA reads TGCGCCAGCAGCCCCTCCCGACTAGTCAACGAGCAGTACTTC.

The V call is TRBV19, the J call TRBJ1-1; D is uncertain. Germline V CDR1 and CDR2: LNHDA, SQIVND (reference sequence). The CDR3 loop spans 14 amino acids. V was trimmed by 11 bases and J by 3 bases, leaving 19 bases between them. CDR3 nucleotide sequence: TGTGCCGTCGGTAGGAGCGAGGGTTACACTGAAGCTTTCTTT. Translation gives CAVGRSEGYTEAFF.

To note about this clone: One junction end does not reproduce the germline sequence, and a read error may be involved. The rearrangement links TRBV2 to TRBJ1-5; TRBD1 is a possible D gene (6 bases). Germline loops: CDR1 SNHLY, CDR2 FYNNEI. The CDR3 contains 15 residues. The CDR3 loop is CASSGDAGGNRPQHF. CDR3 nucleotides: TGTGCCAGCAGTGGGGACGCTGGGGGCAATCGGCCCCAGCATTTT.

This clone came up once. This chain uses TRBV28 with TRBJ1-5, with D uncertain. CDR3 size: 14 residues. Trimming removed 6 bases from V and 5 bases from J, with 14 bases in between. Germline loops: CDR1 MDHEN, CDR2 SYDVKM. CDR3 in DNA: TGTGCCAGCAGCCCCTCGGGGTGGGATCAGCCCCAGCATTTT. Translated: CASSPSGWDQPQHF.